The next 2 T cell receptor beta chains were all read from a single sample in a study of T-cell reconstitution after alpha-beta-depleted transplantation in children (dated by TCRdb to 2016 to 2018). The library was prepared using PCR. Sequencing was performed on an Illumina HiSeq 2500. TCR library preparation used molecular barcoding, with unique molecular identifiers applied to normalize quantification of the TCRbeta repertoire. The public reads were quality trimmed at Q25 with fastp and then assembled into clones with MiXCR by TCRdb, keeping productive beta chains. Here each entry gathers all rows of one CDR3 protein and keeps the most common genes and DNA. This sample has approximately 800,000 distinct CDR3 sequences in its table, and 15% to 20% of those were observed once. About 4.6% of the sample rests with the top ten. The treatment or condition label, as the study defines it: allogeneic hematopoietic cell transplantation with graft depleted of TCRalphabeta T cells and CD19 B cells.

Here the sequenced sample was PBMCs, mostly from graft donor cells, taken 360 days after TCRalphabeta/CD19-depleted stem cell transplant. The receptors were gathered from a male patient between 10 and 17 years old who had a stem cell transplant for acute lymphoblastic leukemia, so the T cells may come from the graft donor.

This clonotype came up a few times. This chain uses TRBV29-1 with TRBJ2-7; TRBD2 matches 9 bases. There are 13 residues in the CDR3. V lost 7 bases and J lost 0; bases outside the gene matches: 4. Germline V gene data show CDR1 as SQVTM and CDR2 as ANQGSEA. The CDR3 sequence is CSADSGSSYEQYF. CDR3 DNA sequence: TGCAGCGCCGATAGCGGGAGCTCCTACGAGCAGTACTTC.

The V and J genes are TRBV7-9 and TRBJ1-1, with TRBD1 matching over 9 bases. Losses at the gene ends were 3 bases for V and 5 bases for J; bases not matched to a gene: 10. CDR1 and CDR2 from the germline V gene are SEHNR and FQNEAQ (reference sequence). The CDR3 has 16 residues. DNA for the CDR3: TGTGCCAGCAGCTTTAGTCACTTCGGGACAGGGACTGAAGCTTTCTTT. Translated: CASSFSHFGTGTEAFF.